This T cell receptor (beta chain) was recovered during a study of shared T cell receptors in the human thymus. Germline V lookup: CDR1 MNHEY, CDR2 SVGAGI. The CDR3 is 13 residues long. Trimming shortened V by 5 bases and J by 7 bases, and 13 bases separated the two germline ends. Assay used: immunoSEQ multiplex PCR; TCRdb lists only in-frame clones, some missing. The sample lists roughly 410,000 clones, around 93% occurring once. The count of this clone is one. The material sequenced was thymocytes. The V and J genes are TRBV6-5 and TRBJ2-3; no firm D call. The sequence came from a human donor. CDR3 nucleotides: TGTGCCAGCAGTGACACCCAAGAACATACGCAGTATTTT. Protein product: CASSDTQEHTQYF.